A single T cell receptor beta chain is shown here with its context. The antigen is not known. The data derive from a study of shared clonotypes between healthy human individuals. Whole-study results and caveats: Sharing across a handful of donors was seen in 4% to 6.5% of naive CD4 clonotypes. The study generally estimated greater richness for naive than memory subsets.

Investigators spread the genomic DNA of each subset evenly over several immunoSEQ plates. Assay: immunoSEQ multiplex PCR; the TCRdb copy retains only in-frame clones and omits some. Altogether about a million clones are present, 70% to 85% being singletons, with the ten largest covering approximately 0.9%. The CDR3 is 17 amino acids. Germline-derived CDR1 and CDR2 are MNHNS and SASEGT. Trimming took 2 bases from V and 4 from J, leaving 20 bases between them. The source of this sequence is a man between 18 and 29 years old in good health. Some clones in this sample may be carry-over from other donors' samples. The V and J genes are TRBV6-1 and TRBJ1-2; a weak D match, TRBD1 (5 bases). What was sequenced was memory CD4+ T cells from PBMCs. Subset reported: CD45RA-negative fraction. In DNA, the CDR3 is TGTGCCAGCAGTGAACAGCCTTGGGCAGGGAATACCTATGGCTACACCTTC. Translation: CASSEQPWAGNTYGYTF.